This T cell receptor (beta chain) derives from a study of blood T cell repertoires in COVID-19. Across the study: Sites across the United States, Italy and Spain contributed samples from acute and convalescent COVID-19. In each case, the material was cDNA or gDNA derived from T cells, B-cell-depleted T cells, or PBMCs.

As originally analysed: Amplification from reference gene primers served as the basis for estimated nucleated cell counts. The assay was immunoSEQ multiplex PCR, and TCRdb's table has in-frame clones only and misses some. That table supplies the V and J calls and clone size; D and trimming were determined from the DNA. In the table there are about 440,000 clones, around 89% of which are singletons. This clonotype was sampled from a woman in her 30s with acute or convalescent COVID-19. The sequenced sample consisted of peripheral blood.

The CDR3 spells CASSPNLAGTGGVGLTDTQYF. CDR3 DNA sequence: TGTGCCAGCAGCCCGAACCTGGCCGGGACAGGGGGCGTTGGTCTCACAGATACGCAGTATTTT. This sequence joins TRBV9 and TRBJ2-3, with TRBD1 matching over 12 bases. CDR3 length: 21 residues. V lost 4 bases, J lost 2 bases, and 20 bases stayed unmatched. Germline CDR1 SGDLS, CDR2 YYNGEE.